Listed here are 5 T cell receptor beta chains from one sample, sequenced in a study of beta chain features in type 1 diabetes. General study results and limits: A moderate, significant TCRB CDR3 shortening appeared in type 1 diabetes across four CD4+ subsets.

Every bit of the isolated RNA underwent reverse transcription, so sequencing read expressed TCRB transcripts. Profiling relied on immunoSEQ multiplex PCR, and the TCRdb table lists in-frame clones only, not all of them. Found here are around 650,000 clones, roughly 12% of them singletons; the top ten hold 0.095% to 0.15%. Which antigens these TCRs recognize remains unknown. Material for sequencing was naive CD4+ T cells from blood. The receptors were gathered from a man aged 25-40 years with type 1 diabetes.

The chain couples TRBV30 to TRBJ1-4, with D perhaps matching TRBD1 (5 bases). Germline lookup yields CDR1 GTSNPN and CDR2 SVGIG (reference sequence). The V end lost 0 bases, the J end lost 4 bases, and 9 bases lay between the germline ends. This CDR3 region has 14 residues. The CDR3 bases are TGTGCCTGGAGTGTCGGGGACTTTAATGAAAAACTGTTTTTT. This encodes CAWSVGDFNEKLFF.

This clone was seen a handful of times. The CDR3 coding sequence is TGTGCCAGCAGCGCCGGGAGTAGGAATTCACCCCTCCACTTT. Protein sequence: CASSAGSRNSPLHF. The V gene is TRBV9, the J gene TRBJ1-6; D remains ambiguous. V shed 3 bases and J shed 7 bases, with 11 bases lying between them. The CDR3 is made up of 14 amino acids. Germline CDR1 is SGDLS and CDR2 is YYNGEE.

The chain links TRBV5-6 to TRBJ2-1, with 8 nucleotides matching TRBD1. Germline V gene data show CDR1 as SGHDT and CDR2 as YYEEEE. The CDR3 length is 15 residues. The trim removed 3 bases at V and 12 bases at J, leaving 14 bases unmatched. The CDR3 reads CASSSGGTGGGAQFF. CDR3 coding DNA: TGTGCCAGCAGCTCGGGTGGGACAGGAGGTGGTGCGCAGTTCTTC.

This clone was counted between two and nine times. The CDR3 reads CASSQDYRDRGTDTQYF. DNA of the CDR3: TGCGCCAGCAGCCAAGATTACCGCGACAGGGGGACAGATACGCAGTATTTT. The V gene is TRBV4-3, the J gene TRBJ2-3, with 9 positions matching TRBD1. Germline V gene sequence: CDR1 LGHNA, CDR2 YSLEER. Trimming cost V 0 bases and J 3 bases; bases outside gene matches: 7. This CDR3 contains 17 residues.

The chain is built from TRBV9 and TRBJ1-2, with TRBD1 matching over 8 bases. Germline trimming cut 2 bases from V and 4 bases from J; bases unmatched to any gene: 13. This CDR3 has 17 amino acids. Germline-derived CDR1 and CDR2 are SGDLS and YYNGEE. The CDR3 protein is CASSVGAGGGLSYGYTF. DNA of the CDR3: TGTGCCAGCAGCGTGGGTGCAGGGGGCGGTTTGAGCTATGGCTACACCTTC.